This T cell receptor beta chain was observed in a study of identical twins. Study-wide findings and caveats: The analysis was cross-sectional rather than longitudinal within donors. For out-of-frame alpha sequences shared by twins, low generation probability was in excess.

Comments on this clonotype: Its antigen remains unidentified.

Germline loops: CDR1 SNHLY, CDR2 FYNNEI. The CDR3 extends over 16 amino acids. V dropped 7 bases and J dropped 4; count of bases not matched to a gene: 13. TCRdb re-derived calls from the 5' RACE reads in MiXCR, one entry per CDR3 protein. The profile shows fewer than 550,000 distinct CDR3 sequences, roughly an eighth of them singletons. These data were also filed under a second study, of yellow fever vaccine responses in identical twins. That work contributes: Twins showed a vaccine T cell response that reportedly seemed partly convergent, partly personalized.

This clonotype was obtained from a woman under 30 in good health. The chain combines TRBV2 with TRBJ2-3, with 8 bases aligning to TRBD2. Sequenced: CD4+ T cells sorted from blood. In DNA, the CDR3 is TGTGCCAGCACCGTTAGGGGGACTAGAGGGGCAGATACGCAGTATTTT. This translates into CASTVRGTRGADTQYF.